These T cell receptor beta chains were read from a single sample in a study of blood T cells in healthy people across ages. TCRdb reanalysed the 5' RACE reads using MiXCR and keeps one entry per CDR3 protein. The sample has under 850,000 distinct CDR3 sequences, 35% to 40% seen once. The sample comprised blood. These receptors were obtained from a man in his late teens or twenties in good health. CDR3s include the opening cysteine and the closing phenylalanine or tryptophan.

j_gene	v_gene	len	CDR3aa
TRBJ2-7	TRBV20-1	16	CSARDWDGANSYEQYF
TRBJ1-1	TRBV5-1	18	CASSLGRGGEVFGTEAFF
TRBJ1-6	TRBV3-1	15	CASSQTSTQNSPLHF
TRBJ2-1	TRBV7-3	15	CACSLQGSSYNEQFF
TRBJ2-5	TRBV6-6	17	CASSYRASGTGKETQYF
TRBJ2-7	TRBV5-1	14	CASSGGRFPEEQYF
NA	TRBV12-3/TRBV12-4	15	CASSFIGGSYNEQYF
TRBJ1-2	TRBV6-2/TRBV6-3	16	CASSPTARGGVYGYTF
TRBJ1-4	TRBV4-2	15	CASSQGAAREGKLFF
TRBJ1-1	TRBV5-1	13	CASSPGTAREAFF
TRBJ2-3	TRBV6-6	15	CASSPGGGGTDTQYF
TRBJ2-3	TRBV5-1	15	CASSSVGDRAHTQYF
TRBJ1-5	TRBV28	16	CASSPPTGGSNQPQHF
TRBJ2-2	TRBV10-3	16	CAISANDRGDTGELFF
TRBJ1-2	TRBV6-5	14	CASKGVEVGQNYTF
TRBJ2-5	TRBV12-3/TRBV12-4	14	CASCRDRGFNEQYF
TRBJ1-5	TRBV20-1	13	CSARAGVNQPQHF
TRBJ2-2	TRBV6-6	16	CASSTHARVEGGELFF
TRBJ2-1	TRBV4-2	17	CASSQDYGGGPYNEQFF
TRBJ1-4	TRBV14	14	CASSHSPGDEKLFF
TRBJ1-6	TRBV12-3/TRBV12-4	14	CASTLGTGGSPLHF
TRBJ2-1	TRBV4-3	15	CASSLGLVFYNEQFF
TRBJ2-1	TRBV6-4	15	CASSDKGQGYNEQFF
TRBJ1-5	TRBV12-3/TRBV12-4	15	CASSPGPRSNQPQHF
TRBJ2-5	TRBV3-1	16	CASSPGLAGWGETQYF
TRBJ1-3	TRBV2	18	CASSDISTYFSSGNTIYF
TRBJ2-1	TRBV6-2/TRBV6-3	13	CASMDEGYNEQFF
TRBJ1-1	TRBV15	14	CATSTMTGVTEAFF
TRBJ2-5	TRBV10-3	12	CAISSGAETQYF
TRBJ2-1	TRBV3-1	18	CASSQDRTYYLESNEQFF
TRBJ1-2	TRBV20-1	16	CSARDWLGGGGYGYTF
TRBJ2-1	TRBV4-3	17	CASSQEASSGPRDEQFF
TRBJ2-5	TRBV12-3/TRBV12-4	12	CASSLTGETQYF
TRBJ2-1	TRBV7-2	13	CASSPGRYNEQFF
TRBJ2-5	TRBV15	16	CATSSLPGQGKETQYF
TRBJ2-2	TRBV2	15	CASPGQGANTGELFF
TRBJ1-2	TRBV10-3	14	CAISDETGLYGYTF
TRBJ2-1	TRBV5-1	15	CASKMTGRPYNEQFF
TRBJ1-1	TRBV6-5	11	CASSHNSEAFF
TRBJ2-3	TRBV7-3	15	CASSLVGGARDTQYF
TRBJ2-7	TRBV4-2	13	CASSQDLAWEQYF
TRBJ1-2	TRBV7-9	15	CASSLVDTKPYGYTF
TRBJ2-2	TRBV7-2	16	CASSLGVASNTGELFF